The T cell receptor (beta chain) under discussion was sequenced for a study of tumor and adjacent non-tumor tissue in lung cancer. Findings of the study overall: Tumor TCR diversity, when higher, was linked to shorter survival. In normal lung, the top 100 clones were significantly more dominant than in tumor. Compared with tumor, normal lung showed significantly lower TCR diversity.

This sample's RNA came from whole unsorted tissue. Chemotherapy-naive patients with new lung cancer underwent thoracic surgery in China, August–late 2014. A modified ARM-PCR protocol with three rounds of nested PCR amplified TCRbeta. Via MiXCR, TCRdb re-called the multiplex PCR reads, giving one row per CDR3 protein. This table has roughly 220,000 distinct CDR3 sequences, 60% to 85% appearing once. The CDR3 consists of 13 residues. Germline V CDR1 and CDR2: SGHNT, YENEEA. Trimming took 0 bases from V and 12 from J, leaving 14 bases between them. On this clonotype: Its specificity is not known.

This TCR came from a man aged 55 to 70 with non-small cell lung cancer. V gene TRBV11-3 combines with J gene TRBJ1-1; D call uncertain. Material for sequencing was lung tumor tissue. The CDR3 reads CASSLDSIPWTFF. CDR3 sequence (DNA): TGTGCCAGCAGCTTAGACTCGATCCCTTGGACTTTCTTT.